These T cell receptor beta chains were read from a single sample in a study of neurological immune-mediated disorders. TCRdb redid the calling of the 5' RACE reads with MiXCR, one entry per CDR3 protein. The repertoire holds 20,000 to 25,000 distinct CDR3 sequences, with over 5% as singletons. The material sequenced was CD8+ T cells from blood. The receptor source for this set is a young man in good health. CDR3s include the opening cysteine and the closing phenylalanine or tryptophan. The D gene is left open where the match is weak. Some rows mark clone size as missing; the rest say once, few, many or name a class of expanded clone.

TRBJ2-3,TRBV4-1,many,TRBD2,TGCGCCAGCAGCCAAGAACTAGCGGGGGGGCTTTATACGCAGTATTTT,CASSQELAGGLYTQYF
TRBJ1-1,TRBV7-9,many,-,TGTGCCAGCAGCTTGGTCAGGCCGAACACTGAAGCTTTCTTT,CASSLVRPNTEAFF
TRBJ1-1,TRBV20-1,many,-,TGCAGTCCCAGGTCGGGGGAGGGCACTGAAGCTTTCTTT,CSPRSGEGTEAFF
TRBJ1-2,TRBV29-1,many,-,TGCAGCGTTGAAGCTGAAGGCTACACCTTC,CSVEAEGYTF
TRBJ2-7,TRBV5-5,many,TRBD1,TGTGCCAGCAGCTTGGTCCAGGGGGCCTACGAGCAGTACTTC,CASSLVQGAYEQYF
TRBJ2-1,TRBV12-3/TRBV12-4,-,-,TGTGCCAGCACAGACGGAATCCTGAATGAGCAGTTCTTC,CASTDGILNEQFF
TRBJ1-1,TRBV10-2,many,-,TGCGCCAGCAGGGAGGACTGGGGCGGGGGTACTGAAGCTTTCTTT,CASREDWGGGTEAFF
TRBJ2-4,TRBV7-9,-,-,TGTGCCAGCAGCTTATATGGGCAGGTCCTAGCCAAAAACATTCAGTACTTC,CASSLYGQVLAKNIQYF
TRBJ1-5,TRBV4-3,many,-,TGCGCCAGCAGCCAAGATTGGGTACAGGCCCTCAATCAGCCCCAGCATTTT,CASSQDWVQALNQPQHF
TRBJ2-3,TRBV9,many,TRBD2,TGTGCCAGCAGCGGTAGCGGGGGGTACACAGATACGCAGTATTTT,CASSGSGGYTDTQYF
TRBJ2-5,TRBV27,medium-sized,-,TGTGCCAGCAGTTTTAATAGCGAGGGATTTAGGGAGACCCAGTACTTC,CASSFNSEGFRETQYF
TRBJ1-2,TRBV5-5,many,-,TGTGCCAGCAGTTTCGGACGCCTCTATGACGGCTACACCTTC,CASSFGRLYDGYTF
TRBJ1-1,TRBV5-1,many,TRBD1,TGCGCCAGCAGCCGCGACAGGGGCACTGAAGCTTTCTTT,CASSRDRGTEAFF
TRBJ2-5,TRBV25-1,many,TRBD2,TGTGCCAGCAGTGAGGCTGTGGAGGGGAGCGGGAAGACCCAGTACTTC,CASSEAVEGSGKTQYF
TRBJ2-1,TRBV5-1,many,TRBD1,TGCGCCAGCAGCCCCGAGGACAGGGTTAAGGGTTCCTACAATGAGCAGTTCTTC,CASSPEDRVKGSYNEQFF
TRBJ2-7,TRBV7-6,many,TRBD2,TGTGCCAGCAGTTCTAGCGGGGCGCTATACGAGCAGTACTTC,CASSSSGALYEQYF
TRBJ1-3,TRBV7-2,many,TRBD1,TGTGCCAGCAGCCCCCACCAGGGGGGGGCTTTCCAGGCGAGCTCTGGAAACACCATATATTTT,CASSPHQGGAFQASSGNTIYF
TRBJ2-1,TRBV9,many,TRBD2,TGTGCCAGCAGCTACTCTAGCGGGGATTACAATGAGCAGTTCTTC,CASSYSSGDYNEQFF
TRBJ2-5,TRBV2,many,TRBD2,TGTGCCAGCAGTGAGGGGCTAGCGGGGGAGCAAGAGACCCAGTACTTC,CASSEGLAGEQETQYF